This T cell receptor beta chain was recorded in a study of cytomegalovirus exposure and HLA in healthy donors. Amplification used 60 Vbeta primers and 13 Jbeta primers. Data came from immunoSEQ multiplex PCR; TCRdb stores just in-frame clones and leaves some out. This sample has around 150,000 clones, with approximately 79% found just once. Germline V lookup: CDR1 ENHRY, CDR2 SYGVKD. The junction had 4 bases not matched to a gene; V was cut back by 3 bases and J by 3 bases. The CDR3 runs to 14 residues. Sequenced sample: PBMCs. V usage is TRBV10-3 and J usage is TRBJ2-5; 7 nucleotides align to TRBD2. The source is a woman between 45 and 60 years old in good health and CMV-seropositive. CDR3 nucleotides: TGTGCCATCAGTGAAGGCGGGGGAAAAGAGACCCAGTACTTC. Its protein is CAISEGGGKETQYF.